This T cell receptor beta chain emerged from a study of blood T cells in healthy people across ages. The use of a sample-barcoded 5' primer and a J-beta primer mix characterized a second PCR of roughly 7 to 11 cycles. The template-switch adaptor, which had 12 random nucleotides, put a tag on each cDNA molecule. TCRdb re-called the 5' RACE reads with MiXCR, one entry per CDR3 protein. The sample contains more than 700,000 distinct CDR3 sequences, about 53% of which appear only once. Study observations and caveats: Naive CD4+ cell counts and diversity both ran higher in long-lived than in aged donors.

Details on this clonotype: What it binds is not known.

Between the trimmed V and J ends, which lost 4 bases and 0 bases, there was a span of 9 bases. The CDR3 loop spans 14 amino acids. From germline, CDR1 is SGHKS and CDR2 YYEKEE (reference sequence). This clonotype originated in a man older than 75 in good health. Specimen: blood. This chain joins TRBV5-5 and TRBJ2-3; D remains unclear. The CDR3 loop reads CASSVAVSTDTQYF. The CDR3 DNA reads TGTGCCAGCAGCGTGGCGGTTAGCACAGATACGCAGTATTTT.